The TCR beta chain described here comes from a study of blood T cell repertoires in COVID-19. Overall study context: Some COVID-19 samples were acute and others convalescent; all came from the United States, Italy and Spain.

Using immunoSEQ multiplex PCR, the repertoire was profiled, and TCRdb retains in-frame clones only, with some absent. The data hold around 72,000 clones, with roughly 85% observed a single time. This CDR3 is built from 16 residues. The germline V and J ends were trimmed by 3 bases and 2 bases, with 16 bases remaining between them. CDR1 ENHRY and CDR2 SYGVKD come from the germline V gene. V is TRBV10-3 and J is TRBJ1-1; D call uncertain. The specimen was peripheral blood. The source is a woman aged 60-75 years with acute or convalescent COVID-19. CDR3 bases: TGTGCCATCAGTGATAGGGCGGGGTCGGGCAACACTGAAGCTTTCTTT. Its protein is CAISDRAGSGNTEAFF.